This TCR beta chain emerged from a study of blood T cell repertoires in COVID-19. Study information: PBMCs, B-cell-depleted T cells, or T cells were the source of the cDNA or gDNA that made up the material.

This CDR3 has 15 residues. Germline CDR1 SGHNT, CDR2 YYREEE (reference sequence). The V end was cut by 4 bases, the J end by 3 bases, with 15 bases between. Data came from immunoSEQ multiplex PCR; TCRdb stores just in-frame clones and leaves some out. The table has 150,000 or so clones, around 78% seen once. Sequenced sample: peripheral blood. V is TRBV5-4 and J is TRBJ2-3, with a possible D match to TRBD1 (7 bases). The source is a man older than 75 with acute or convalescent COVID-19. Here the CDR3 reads CASSPRRGETDTQYF. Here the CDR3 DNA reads TGTGCCAGCAGCCCCCGCAGGGGGGAAACAGATACGCAGTATTTT.